The clone carrying this T cell receptor beta chain was detected many times. Participant-given clinical history determined each cohort assignment. The study counted Cohort 3 donors as recovered given two negative PCRs, clearance, or symptom resolution. The sample comes from a study of blood T cell repertoires in COVID-19. About the research overall: The United States, Italy and Spain provided the acute and convalescent COVID-19 samples.

Trimming cost V 4 bases and J 4 bases; bases outside gene matches: 0. This CDR3 is 13 amino acids long. The V gene's germline CDR1 is SGHVS and CDR2 FNYEAQ. Authors' analysis steps: Reference gene primer amplification gave estimated nucleated cell counts. Assay used: immunoSEQ multiplex PCR; TCRdb lists only in-frame clones, some missing. V, J and clone size were drawn from that table, and D and trimming were deduced from the DNA. This sample yields 200,000 to 250,000 clones, of which 84% are seen a single time; 1.5% to 2% belongs to the top ten. The chain carries TRBV7-6 and TRBJ2-2; TRBD1 agrees at 7 bases. The TCR comes from a man in his 60s who had recovered from COVID-19. The sequenced material came from PBMCs or T cells enriched from blood (not recorded which). The CDR3 loop reads CASSWDSTGELFF. CDR3 nucleotide sequence: TGTGCCAGCAGCTGGGACAGCACCGGGGAGCTGTTTTTT.